The 23 T cell receptor beta chains presented below share a single source sample, sequenced in a study of shared clonotypes between healthy human individuals. Sequencing used immunoSEQ multiplex PCR; TCRdb keeps in-frame clones, though not all of them. In the table there are some 980,000 clones, more than 75% of which are singletons. Sequences were obtained from memory CD4+ T cells sorted from blood. Stated subset: CD45RA-negative fraction. The receptors stem from a man between 18 and 29 years old in good health.

The table lists this clone with a few counts. Here the CDR3 DNA reads TGTGCCAGCAGCCAAGATCAGTCGGCCTTTGGCTACACCTTC. Translating it yields CASSQDQSAFGYTF. The chain joins TRBV14 to TRBJ1-2; no reliable D call. The germline V gene encodes CDR1 SGHDN and CDR2 FVKESK. The CDR3 runs 14 residues. V lost 0 bases, J lost 7 bases, and 12 bases lay in between.

This chain joins TRBV25-1 and TRBJ2-5, with D unresolved. This CDR3 region has 15 residues. Deletions cut 1 base from V and 4 bases from J, with 13 bases between. Germline CDR1 MGHDK, CDR2 SYGVNS. Here the CDR3 reads CASSELLGVGETQYF. The DNA of the CDR3 is TGTGCCAGCAGTGAATTATTAGGAGTGGGAGAGACCCAGTACTTC.

CDR3: CAIKGQAGGETQYF. CDR3 DNA: TGTGCCATCAAAGGACAGGCTGGGGGAGAGACCCAGTACTTC. The V and J genes are TRBV10-3 and TRBJ2-5; 7 nucleotides agree with TRBD1. Per the germline V gene, CDR1 is ENHRY and CDR2 is SYGVKD. CDR3 length equals 14 residues. The junction had 9 bases not matched to a gene; V was cut back by 7 bases and J by 4 bases.

This clone was seen at least ten times. This chain connects TRBV7-8 to TRBJ1-2; D call uncertain. Germline V gene lookup returns CDR1 SGHVS and CDR2 FQNEAQ. Trimming removed 0 bases at V and 4 bases at J, with 18 bases between. The CDR3 runs to 17 residues. The CDR3 here is CASSLALAAPGSYGYTF. In nucleotides, the CDR3 is TGTGCCAGCAGCTTAGCCCTGGCGGCCCCCGGGAGCTATGGCTACACCTTC.

V is TRBV18 and J is TRBJ1-5; D gene uncertain. The CDR3 is 16 amino acids. Germline CDR1 reads KGHSH; CDR2 reads LQKENI. Trimming cost V 1 base and J 3 bases, with 13 bases left between them. In nucleotides, the CDR3 is TGTGCCAGCTCACCACGAGGGCAGCTTCCCAATCAGCCCCAGCATTTT. It codes for CASSPRGQLPNQPQHF.

This clone was seen a handful of times. V is TRBV5-5 and J is TRBJ1-2; 9 nucleotides line up with TRBD1. CDR3 size: 14 residues. Germline assignment: CDR1 SGHKS and CDR2 YYEKEE (reference sequence). V was pared by 2 bases and J by 8 bases, with 7 bases of the junction left unmatched. Here the CDR3 DNA reads TGTGCCAGCAGCTTAGGGACAGGGATGGTCGGCTACACCTTC. Protein product: CASSLGTGMVGYTF.

V is TRBV2 and J is TRBJ2-2; D ambiguous. The V gene's germline CDR1 is SNHLY and CDR2 FYNNEI. The CDR3 has 13 residues. V was clipped by 6 bases and J by 1 base, with 6 bases between them. CDR3 amino acids: CASRTVNTGELFF. The CDR3 DNA reads as TGTGCCAGCAGGACGGTGAACACCGGGGAGCTGTTTTTT.

This chain links TRBV9 with TRBJ2-6; no reliable D call. The V gene's germline CDR1 is SGDLS and CDR2 YYNGEE. With 2 bases removed from V and 0 bases from J, the gap between germline ends came to 12 bases. The CDR3 is 17 residues long. The CDR3 sequence: CASSVSFTSSGANVLTF. In nucleotides, the CDR3 is TGTGCCAGCAGCGTCTCTTTTACGAGCTCTGGGGCCAACGTCCTGACTTTC.

The rearrangement uses TRBV5-4 and TRBJ2-2; D ambiguous. The germline V and J ends were trimmed by 2 bases and 1 base, with 6 bases remaining between them. The CDR3 has 14 amino acids. CDR1 and CDR2 from the germline V gene are SGHNT and YYREEE (reference sequence). In DNA form, the CDR3 reads TGTGCCAGCAGCTTCGGTGGGAACACCGGGGAGCTGTTTTTT. Its translation is CASSFGGNTGELFF.

This clone was seen only a few times. The chain links TRBV7-3 to TRBJ2-1, with 7 positions matching TRBD1. Germline CDR1 and CDR2: SGHTA and FQGTGA. The CDR3 runs 15 residues. After removal of 4 bases from V and 6 bases from J, the junction contained 9 bases not matched to a gene. The CDR3 reads CASSYEGAPANEQFF. The CDR3 DNA sequence: TGTGCCAGCAGCTACGAGGGGGCCCCGGCCAATGAGCAGTTCTTC.

This clone was picked up one time. The chain combines TRBV7-4 with TRBJ2-1, with 8 bases lining up with TRBD1. Germline V gene lookup returns CDR1 SGHVT and CDR2 SQSDAQ. This CDR3 is built from 14 residues. With 5 bases clipped from V and 8 bases from J, the junction kept 8 bases outside the gene matches. In nucleotides, the CDR3 is TGTGCCAGCAGCCACCGGGACAGGTTCCATGAGCAGTTCTTC. Translated: CASSHRDRFHEQFF.

The chain recombines TRBV7-2 with TRBJ2-5, with 10 bases identical to TRBD2. This CDR3 comprises 14 residues. The germline gives CDR1 SGHTA, CDR2 FQGNSA. Trimming cost V 6 bases and J 4 bases; bases outside gene matches: 5. The DNA of the CDR3 is TGTGCCAGCAGGCGAGCGGGGGGGCCAGAGACCCAGTACTTC. As protein: CASRRAGGPETQYF.

V is TRBV15 and J is TRBJ2-2, with 9 nucleotides matching TRBD1. The V gene's germline CDR1 is LNHNV and CDR2 YYDKDF (reference sequence). V lost 8 bases to trimming and J lost 4 bases; unmatched junction nucleotides: 11. There are 16 residues in the CDR3. The CDR3 here is CATAKETGGSTGELFF. DNA of the CDR3: TGTGCCACCGCCAAGGAGACAGGGGGTAGCACCGGGGAGCTGTTTTTT.

The chain carries TRBV5-6 and TRBJ2-7; D remains ambiguous. V gave up 3 bases and J gave up 0 bases, with 10 bases separating them. Germline assignment: CDR1 SGHDT and CDR2 YYEEEE. The CDR3 consists of 14 residues. CDR3 sequence: CASSWTVSSYEQYF. DNA for the CDR3: TGTGCCAGCAGCTGGACGGTGAGCTCCTACGAGCAGTACTTC.

This clone appeared a few times. The V gene is TRBV28, the J gene TRBJ1-1, with D tentatively TRBD1 (5 bases). CDR3 length equals 15 residues. Germline CDR1 and CDR2: MDHEN and SYDVKM. Trimming took 3 bases from V and 2 from J, leaving 13 bases between them. CDR3 nucleotide sequence: TGTGCCAGCAGTTTCTCAGGGAGGGGAAACACTGAAGCTTTCTTT. Encoded protein: CASSFSGRGNTEAFF. The full variable domain, its missing parts supplied by reference TRBV28 and TRBJ1-1, is DVKVTQSSRYLVKRTGEKVFLECVQDMDHENMFWYRQDPGLGLRLIYFSYDVKMKEKGDIPEGYSVSREKKERFSLILESASTNQTSMYLCASSFSGRGNTEAFFGQGTRLTVV.

The chain combines TRBV7-2 with TRBJ2-3; tentative D call: TRBD2 (7 bases). The CDR3 extends over 15 amino acids. Germline V gives CDR1 SGHTA, CDR2 FQGNSA. The V end was cut by 2 bases, the J end by 4 bases, with 13 bases between. Written as DNA, the CDR3 is TGTGCCAGCAGCTTAAACGGGGGGCCTTCAGATACGCAGTATTTT. Translating gives CASSLNGGPSDTQYF.

The rearrangement uses TRBV2 and TRBJ2-1; 8 bases line up with TRBD1. The ends lost 3 bases at V and 3 bases at J; junction bases unmatched: 4. There are 15 residues in the CDR3. Looked up from germline, CDR1 is SNHLY and CDR2 is FYNNEI. The CDR3 here is CASSDDRGGYNEQFF. The DNA for the CDR3 is TGTGCCAGCAGTGATGACAGGGGCGGCTACAATGAGCAGTTCTTC.

This clone was seen at least ten times. This rearrangement joins TRBV7-3 to TRBJ2-2; either TRBD1 or TRBD2 may fit D (6 bases each). Germline V CDR1 and CDR2: SGHTA, FQGTGA. V lost 5 bases, J lost 2 bases, and 15 bases lay in between. The CDR3 sequence is 16 residues long. CDR3: CASSAMGGLNTGELFF. CDR3 coding DNA: TGTGCCAGCAGCGCCATGGGGGGCCTCAACACCGGGGAGCTGTTTTTT.

A note on this clone: The sample has other DNA sequences that encode this CDR3 too. This chain connects TRBV19 to TRBJ2-5, with D maybe TRBD2 (6 bases). The CDR3 runs to 12 residues. Per the germline V gene, CDR1 is LNHDA and CDR2 is SQIVND (reference sequence). Trimming cost V 3 bases and J 5 bases, with 7 bases left between them. In DNA, the CDR3 is TGTGCCAGTAGTATCCGGGGGGAGACCCAGTACTTC. Protein product: CASSIRGETQYF.

The chain uses TRBV6-1 and TRBJ1-2, with D perhaps matching TRBD1 (5 bases). Germline V gene data show CDR1 as MNHNS and CDR2 as SASEGT. The CDR3 sequence is 14 residues long. CDR3 in DNA: TGTGCAGCCCAGACAGTCGCAGCGGACTATGGCTACACCTTC. As protein: CAAQTVAADYGYTF.

The chain combines TRBV18 with TRBJ2-5, with 9 bases identical to TRBD1. In germline, CDR1 is KGHSH, CDR2 LQKENI. V was pared by 3 bases and J by 5 bases, with 7 bases of the junction left unmatched. The CDR3 consists of 15 residues. The CDR3 DNA is TGTGCCAGCTCACCTACGTCCGGGACAGGGGAGACCCAGTACTTC. It encodes CASSPTSGTGETQYF.

This sequence joins TRBV10-3 and TRBJ2-1; 12 bases are a match to TRBD2. Germline V gives CDR1 ENHRY, CDR2 SYGVKD. J lost 8 bases, V lost 0 bases, and 5 bases had no gene match. This CDR3 is 16 amino acids long. The CDR3 protein is CAISESPSGRAHEQFF. CDR3 DNA sequence: TGTGCCATCAGTGAGTCCCCTAGCGGGAGGGCCCATGAGCAGTTCTTC.

This clone has just a few counts. The chain carries TRBV21-1 and TRBJ2-1. TRBV21-1 is a documented pseudogene. There are 14 residues in the CDR3. The CDR3 coding sequence is TGTGCCAGCAGCATAAGGACCCCAAACAATGAGCAGTTCTTC. It translates to CASSIRTPNNEQFF.